This T cell receptor (beta chain) was recovered during a study of T cell changes during pregnancy in multiple sclerosis. TCRdb keeps only in-frame clones here, not all; method: immunoSEQ multiplex PCR. The data show about 100,000 clones, 80% to 95% seen once. The germline gives CDR1 PRHDT, CDR2 FYEKMQ (reference sequence). V was clipped by 3 bases and J by 4 bases; unmatched bases: 4. The CDR3 is made up of 14 amino acids. The genes are TRBV13 and TRBJ2-3; 7 bases fit TRBD2. The input for sequencing was peripheral blood, taken after pregnancy. This TCR was recovered from a female donor with multiple sclerosis, enrolled in a pregnancy study. Written as DNA, the CDR3 is TGTGCCAGCAGCTTCGGGGGAGGGGCAGATACGCAGTATTTT. Translated, it gives CASSFGGGADTQYF. The full variable domain, completed using reference TRBV13 and TRBJ2-3, is AAGVIQSPRHLIKEKRETATLKCYPIPRHDTVYWYQQGPGQDPQFLISFYEKMQSDKGSIPDRFSAQQFSDYHSELNMSSLELGDSALYFCASSFGGGADTQYFGPGTRLTVL.